The entry that follows covers one T cell receptor (beta chain) sequence. Its target is not known. These data belong to a study of shared clonotypes between healthy human individuals. Genomic DNA per cell subset filled all wells of several immunoSEQ plates. Sorted-subset replicate PCRs used around 200 ng of genomic DNA. This amount corresponded to 25,000 to 30,000 T cell genomes. Assay: immunoSEQ multiplex PCR; the TCRdb copy retains only in-frame clones and omits some. Of about 1.5 million clones in the sample, approximately 98% were seen once. Trimming removed 6 bases from V and 0 bases from J, with 13 bases in between. From germline, CDR1 is MNHNS and CDR2 SASEGT. CDR3 size: 15 residues. Study outcomes and limitations: Despite large depth, sorted-subset datasets appeared incompletely sequenced.

This chain joins TRBV6-1 and TRBJ2-3; D gene unclear. This receptor was taken from a man aged 25 to 40 in good health. The sample taken for sequencing was naive CD4+ T cells sorted from blood. Indicated subset: CD45RA+ positively selected. The CDR3: CASSPLVASTDTQYF. DNA for the CDR3: TGTGCCAGCAGCCCCCTGGTTGCCAGCACAGATACGCAGTATTTT.